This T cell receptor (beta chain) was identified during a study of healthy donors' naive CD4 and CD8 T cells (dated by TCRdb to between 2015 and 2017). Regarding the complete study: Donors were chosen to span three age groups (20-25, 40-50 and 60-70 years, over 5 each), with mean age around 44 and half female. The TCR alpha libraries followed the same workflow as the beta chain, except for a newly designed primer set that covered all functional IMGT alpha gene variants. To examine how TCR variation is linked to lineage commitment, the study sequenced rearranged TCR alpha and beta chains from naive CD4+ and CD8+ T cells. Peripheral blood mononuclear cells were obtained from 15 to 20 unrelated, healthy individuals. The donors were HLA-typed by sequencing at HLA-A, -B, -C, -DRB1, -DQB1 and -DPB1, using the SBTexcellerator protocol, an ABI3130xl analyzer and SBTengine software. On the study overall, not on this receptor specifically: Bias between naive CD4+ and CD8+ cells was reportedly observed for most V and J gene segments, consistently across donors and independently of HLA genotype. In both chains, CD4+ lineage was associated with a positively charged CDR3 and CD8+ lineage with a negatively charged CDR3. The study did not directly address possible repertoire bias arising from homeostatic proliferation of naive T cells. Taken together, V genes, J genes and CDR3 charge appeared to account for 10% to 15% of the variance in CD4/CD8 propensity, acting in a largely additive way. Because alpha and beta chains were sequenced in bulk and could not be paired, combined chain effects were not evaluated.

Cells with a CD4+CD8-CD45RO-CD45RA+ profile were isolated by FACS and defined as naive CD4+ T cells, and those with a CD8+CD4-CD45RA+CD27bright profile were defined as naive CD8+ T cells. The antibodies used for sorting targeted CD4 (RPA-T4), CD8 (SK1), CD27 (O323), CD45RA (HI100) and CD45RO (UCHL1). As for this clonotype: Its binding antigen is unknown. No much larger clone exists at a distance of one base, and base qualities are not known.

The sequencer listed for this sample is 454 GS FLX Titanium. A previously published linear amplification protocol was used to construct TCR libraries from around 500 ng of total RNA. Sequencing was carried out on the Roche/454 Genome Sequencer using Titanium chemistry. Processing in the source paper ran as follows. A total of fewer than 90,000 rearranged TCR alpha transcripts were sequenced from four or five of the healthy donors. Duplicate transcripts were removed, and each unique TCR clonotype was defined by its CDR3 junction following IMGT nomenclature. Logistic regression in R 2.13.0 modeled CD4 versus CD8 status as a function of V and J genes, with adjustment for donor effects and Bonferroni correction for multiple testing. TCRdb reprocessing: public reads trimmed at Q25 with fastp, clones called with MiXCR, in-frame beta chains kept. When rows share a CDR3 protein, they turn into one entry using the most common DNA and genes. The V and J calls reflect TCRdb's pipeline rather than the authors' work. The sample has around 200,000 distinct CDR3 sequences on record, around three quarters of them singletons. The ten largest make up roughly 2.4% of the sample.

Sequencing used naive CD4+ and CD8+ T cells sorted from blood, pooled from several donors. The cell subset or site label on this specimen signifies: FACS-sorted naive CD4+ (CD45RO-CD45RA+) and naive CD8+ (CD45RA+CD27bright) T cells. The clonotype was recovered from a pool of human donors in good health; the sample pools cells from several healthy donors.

The sequence in DNA is TGCAGCGTTGAAGGGCGGCCGAACACTGAAGCTTTCTTT. Its translation is CSVEGRPNTEAFF. The chain was built from TRBV29-1 and TRBJ1-1, with the D gene too uncertain to name. The germline V gene encodes CDR1 SQVTM and CDR2 ANQGSEA. The CDR3, cysteine through phenylalanine, is 13 amino acids long. Only CDR3 DNA is held: 39 bases, read in frame from base 1. At the junction V is shortened by 1 base and J by 1 base, with 7 bases in between.